The clone carrying this T cell receptor (beta chain) was observed many times. Its specificity is unknown. TCR beta VDJ combinations and CDR3 sequences were profiled from genomic DNA. TCRdb reprocessed the reads with MiXCR, giving one entry per CDR3 protein. The sample has some 200,000 distinct CDR3 sequences, roughly 55% seen once; the top ten hold about 29%. After removal of 6 bases from V and 5 bases from J, the junction contained 20 bases not matched to a gene. CDR1 is DFQATT, CDR2 SNEGSKA, per germline (reference sequence). The CDR3 covers 17 residues. These data come from a study of CD8+CD57+ T cells in acquired aplastic anemia. Findings and caveats of the study: The study found no significant CD8+ Simpson's diversity difference between patients and controls.

Sequencing input: sorted CD4+, CD8+, or CD8+CD57+ T cells (not recorded which) from PBMCs. This chain connects TRBV20-1 to TRBJ1-2, with 8 bases lining up with TRBD1. This TCR came from a human donor in good health. DNA of the CDR3: TGCAGTGCCGTACCGGTTGGACAGGGTGGGGAGAGGTATGGCTACACCTTC. Protein: CSAVPVGQGGERYGYTF.